Below, one T cell receptor beta chain is given with its context. The data belong to a study of blood T cell repertoires in COVID-19. Study-wide background: Sites across the United States, Italy and Spain contributed samples from acute and convalescent COVID-19. From T cells, B-cell-depleted T cells, or PBMCs came the material, which was cDNA or gDNA.

The CDR3 is 13 residues long. Trimming took 2 bases from V and 2 from J, leaving 7 bases between them. Germline V gene data show CDR1 as SEHNR and CDR2 as FQNEAQ (reference sequence). Authors' methods: Estimation of nucleated cell counts was performed using reference gene primer amplification. Some clones are missing from TCRdb's copy, which holds only in-frame ones; the method was immunoSEQ multiplex PCR. D and trimming come from the DNA, and the V and J calls and clone size come from that table. The table has some 200,000 clones, roughly 90% seen once. This TCR was recovered from a man in his forties or fifties with acute or convalescent COVID-19. The sequencing sample was made of peripheral blood. The chain couples TRBV7-9 to TRBJ2-7, with D perhaps matching TRBD1 (6 bases). Here the CDR3 DNA reads TGTGCCAGCAGCTTACCAGGGGCCTACGAGCAGTACTTC. Protein sequence: CASSLPGAYEQYF.